The rows below give T cell receptor beta chains drawn from one sample of a study of cytomegalovirus exposure and HLA in healthy donors. Libraries were prepared by immunoSEQ multiplex PCR; TCRdb keeps only in-frame clonotypes and omits some of them. Seen here are approximately 150,000 clones, approximately 71% observed once, and the top ten hold approximately 11%. Sequenced sample: PBMCs. These TCRs come from a man younger than 30 in good health and CMV-seropositive. CDR3s include the opening cysteine and the closing phenylalanine or tryptophan. Fields, in order: J gene, V gene, clone size, D gene, CDR3 protein, CDR3 DNA. The D gene is left open where the match is weak. The listing skips clone size in some rows; elsewhere it reads once, few, many or a size class.

>TRBJ2-1|TRBV27|few|TRBD2
CASSLYGLAPNEQFF
TGTGCCAGCAGTTTATATGGACTAGCCCCGAATGAGCAGTTCTTC
>TRBJ2-5|TRBV7-9|.|TRBD2
CASSFSGTSGQETQYF
TGTGCCAGCAGCTTTAGTGGGACTAGCGGGCAAGAGACCCAGTACTTC
>TRBJ2-7|TRBV7-2|.|TRBD1
CASSLWGQGTYEQYF
TGTGCCAGCAGCTTATGGGGACAGGGGACCTACGAGCAGTACTTC
>TRBJ2-2|TRBV5-4|.|.
CASLARWGEGTGELFF
TGTGCCAGCCTCGCGCGGTGGGGAGAAGGGACCGGGGAGCTGTTTTTT
>TRBJ2-1|TRBV10-3|.|TRBD2
CAISTDKTSGSRHEQFF
TGTGCCATCAGCACGGATAAGACTAGCGGGAGTCGACATGAGCAGTTCTTC
>TRBJ2-2|TRBV7-9|.|TRBD2
CASSFIAGTGELFF
TGTGCCAGCAGCTTCATAGCGGGCACCGGGGAGCTGTTTTTT
>TRBJ1-1|TRBV7-2|.|TRBD1
CASSLTGGGYTEAFF
TGTGCCAGCAGCTTGACAGGGGGCGGATACACTGAAGCTTTCTTT
>TRBJ2-7|TRBV7-6|.|.
CASSFSGAYEQYF
TGTGCCAGCAGCTTCTCCGGAGCCTACGAGCAGTACTTC
>TRBJ2-5|TRBV5-1|.|TRBD1
CASTPRQGERETQYF
TGCGCCAGCACGCCGCGACAGGGGGAGAGGGAGACCCAGTACTTC
>TRBJ2-1|TRBV4-2|.|TRBD2
CASSQSWTGSGGREQFF
TGTGCCAGCAGCCAATCGTGGACGGGGTCGGGAGGTCGTGAGCAGTTCTTC
>TRBJ2-5|TRBV5-6|.|TRBD2
CASSLAPGGETQYF
TGTGCCAGCAGCTTGGCACCCGGGGGGGAGACCCAGTACTTC
>TRBJ2-1|TRBV2|.|TRBD2
CASRQGLAANEQFF
TGTGCCAGCAGGCAAGGACTAGCGGCCAATGAGCAGTTCTTC
>TRBJ2-3|TRBV5-1|.|.
CASSFSGSTDTQYF
TGCGCCAGCAGCTTTAGCGGCAGCACAGATACGCAGTATTTT
>TRBJ2-7|TRBV6-5|.|.
CASRSPIAYEQYF
TGTGCCAGCAGAAGTCCGATAGCCTACGAGCAGTACTTC
>TRBJ2-7|TRBV7-2|.|.
CASSPPPGNEQYF
TGTGCCAGCAGCCCCCCCCCGGGAAACGAGCAGTACTTC
>TRBJ2-7|TRBV2|.|TRBD1
CASSEGTAGYEQYF
TGTGCCAGCAGCGAAGGGACAGCCGGCTACGAGCAGTACTTC
>TRBJ1-5|TRBV6-5|.|.
CASRLHQGNQPQHF
TGTGCCAGCAGATTACACCAGGGCAATCAGCCCCAGCATTTT
>TRBJ2-7|TRBV29-1|.|TRBD2
CSGAGTSGSSEQYF
TGCAGCGGAGCCGGGACTAGCGGGAGTAGCGAGCAGTACTTC
>TRBJ2-7|TRBV28|.|.
CASSVQVPYEQYF
TGTGCCAGCAGTGTACAGGTTCCCTACGAGCAGTACTTC
>TRBJ2-2|TRBV18|.|TRBD1
CASSGRQGARTGELFF
TGTGCCAGCTCAGGAAGACAGGGGGCGCGAACCGGGGAGCTGTTTTTT
>TRBJ1-1|TRBV7-9|.|.
CASRPTDRGATEAFF
TGTGCCAGCCGACCGACGGACAGAGGGGCCACTGAAGCTTTCTTT
>TRBJ2-1|TRBV2|.|.
CASRATNEQFF
TGTGCCAGCAGGGCAACGAATGAGCAGTTCTTC
>TRBJ2-5|TRBV28|.|TRBD2
CASMLAGDLQETQYF
TGTGCCAGCATGCTGGCGGGGGACCTCCAAGAGACCCAGTACTTC
>TRBJ1-2|TRBV25-1|.|TRBD1
CASSERTGVPSYGYTF
TGTGCCAGCAGTGAACGTACAGGGGTCCCAAGCTATGGCTACACCTTC
>TRBJ2-7|TRBV28|.|TRBD2
CASSWGTSANYEQYF
TGTGCCAGCAGTTGGGGGACTAGCGCCAACTACGAGCAGTACTTC
>TRBJ1-5|TRBV6-1|.|.
CASSPQNQPQHF
TGTGCCAGCAGTCCACAGAACCAGCCCCAGCATTTT
>TRBJ2-2|TRBV19|.|.
CASSIVAGYTGELFF
TGTGCCAGTAGTATAGTTGCGGGGTACACCGGGGAGCTGTTTTTT
>TRBJ2-2|TRBV9|.|TRBD2
CASSRMMTSGRSGTGELFF
TGTGCCAGCAGCCGAATGATGACTAGCGGGAGGAGTGGGACCGGGGAGCTGTTTTTT
>TRBJ2-5|TRBV7-3|.|.
CASSRGFGETQYF
TGTGCCAGCAGCAGGGGGTTCGGGGAGACCCAGTACTTC
>TRBJ1-2|TRBV18|once|TRBD1
CASSPDRSNYGYTF
TGTGCCAGCTCACCGGACAGGTCTAACTATGGCTACACCTTC
>TRBJ2-5|TRBV5-1|.|.
CASTLGQTRRETQYF
TGCGCCAGCACCCTGGGGCAGACCAGGCGAGAGACCCAGTACTTC